The entry below describes one T cell receptor beta chain. The target antigen is unknown. The junction and the germline gene differ at one end; a read error may be behind it. This sample is part of a study of blood T cells in healthy people across ages. This CDR3 is built from 14 residues. The germline V gene has CDR1 MGHRA and CDR2 YSYEKL. It was with a sample-barcoded 5' primer and a J-beta primer mix that a second PCR of roughly 6 to 11 cycles was run. Sequencing yielded, for each sample, at least 2.5 million paired-end reads carrying CDR3. TCRdb itself ran the 5' RACE reads through MiXCR, one entry per CDR3 protein. This table holds about 1.8 million distinct CDR3 sequences, 49% found once. Study-wide results and caveats: Researchers report that TCR beta diversity correlated strongly with naive T cell percentage. It was held that diversity estimates obtained from one million T cells represented underestimates. In long-lived donors, naive CD4+ cell counts and diversity exceeded those of aged donors.

The sequencing input was blood. The receptor was derived from a middle-aged woman in good health. The rearrangement uses TRBV4-1 and TRBJ2-1; the D is unclear. The CDR3 loop is CASSQYIGAHDQFF. In DNA form, the CDR3 reads TGCGCCAGCAGCCAATATATCGGAGCCCATGACCAGTTCTTC.